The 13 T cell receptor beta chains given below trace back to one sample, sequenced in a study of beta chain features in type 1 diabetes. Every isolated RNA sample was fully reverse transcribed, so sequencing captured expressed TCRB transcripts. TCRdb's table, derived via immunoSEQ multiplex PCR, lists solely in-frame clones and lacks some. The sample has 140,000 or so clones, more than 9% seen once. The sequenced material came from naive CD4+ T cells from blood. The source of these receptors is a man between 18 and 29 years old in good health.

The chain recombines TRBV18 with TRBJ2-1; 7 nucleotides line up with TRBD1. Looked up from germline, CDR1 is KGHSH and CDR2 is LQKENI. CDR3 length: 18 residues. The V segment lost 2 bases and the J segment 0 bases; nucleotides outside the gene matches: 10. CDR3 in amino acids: CASSPKTPGQSSYNEQFF. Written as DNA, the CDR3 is TGTGCCAGCTCACCAAAAACTCCGGGACAGAGCTCCTACAATGAGCAGTTCTTC.

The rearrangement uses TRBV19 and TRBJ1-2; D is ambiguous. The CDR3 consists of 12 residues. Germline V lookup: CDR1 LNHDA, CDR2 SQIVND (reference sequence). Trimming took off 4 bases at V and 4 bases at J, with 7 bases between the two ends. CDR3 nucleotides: TGTGCCAGTAGTACGCGGATCTATGGCTACACCTTC. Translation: CASSTRIYGYTF.

CDR3 coding DNA: TGTGCCAGTTCGGGGAGTAGCGGGGGGACTTTCGCGAACACCGGGGAGCTGTTTTTT. Residues: CASSGSSGGTFANTGELFF. The V gene is TRBV19, the J gene TRBJ2-2; TRBD2 matches at 10 bases. This CDR3 has 19 residues. The J segment lost 0 bases and the V segment lost 8 bases, leaving 15 bases of the junction unmatched. In germline, CDR1 is LNHDA, CDR2 SQIVND (reference sequence).

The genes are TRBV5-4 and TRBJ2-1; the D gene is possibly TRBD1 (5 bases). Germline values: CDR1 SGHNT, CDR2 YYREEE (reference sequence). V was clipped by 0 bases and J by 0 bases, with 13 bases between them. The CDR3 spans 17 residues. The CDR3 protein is CASSLGEQASSYNEQFF. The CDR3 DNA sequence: TGTGCCAGCAGCTTGGGGGAACAGGCAAGCTCCTACAATGAGCAGTTCTTC.

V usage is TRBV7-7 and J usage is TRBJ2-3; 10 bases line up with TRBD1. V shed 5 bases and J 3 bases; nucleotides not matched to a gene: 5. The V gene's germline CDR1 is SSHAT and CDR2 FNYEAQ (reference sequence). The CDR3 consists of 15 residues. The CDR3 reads CASSRQGAPTDTQYF. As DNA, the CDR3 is TGTGCCAGCAGCCGACAGGGGGCACCGACAGATACGCAGTATTTT.

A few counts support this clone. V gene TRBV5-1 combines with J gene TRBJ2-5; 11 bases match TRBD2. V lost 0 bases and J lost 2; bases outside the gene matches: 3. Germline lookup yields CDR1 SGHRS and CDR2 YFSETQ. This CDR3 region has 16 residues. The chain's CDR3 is CASSLGLAGGQETQYF. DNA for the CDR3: TGCGCCAGCAGCTTGGGGCTAGCGGGGGGACAAGAGACCCAGTACTTC. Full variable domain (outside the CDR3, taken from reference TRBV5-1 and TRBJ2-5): KAGVTQTPRYLIKTRGQQVTLSCSPISGHRSVSWYQQTPGQGLQFLFEYFSETQRNKGNFPGRFSGRQFSNSRSEMNVSTLELGDSALYLCASSLGLAGGQETQYFGPGTRLLVL.

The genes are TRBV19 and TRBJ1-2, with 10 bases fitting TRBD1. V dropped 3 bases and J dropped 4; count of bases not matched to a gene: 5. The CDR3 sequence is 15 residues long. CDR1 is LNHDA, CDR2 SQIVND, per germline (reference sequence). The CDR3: CASSMVTGGSYGYTF. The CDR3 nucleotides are TGTGCCAGTAGTATGGTGACAGGGGGCAGCTATGGCTACACCTTC.

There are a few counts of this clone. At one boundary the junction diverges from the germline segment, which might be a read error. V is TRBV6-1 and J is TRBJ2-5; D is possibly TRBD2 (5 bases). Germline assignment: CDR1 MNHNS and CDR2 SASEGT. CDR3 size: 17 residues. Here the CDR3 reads CAISDGLRDPTAETQYF. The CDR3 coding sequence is TGTGCCATCAGTGATGGTCTCCGGGATCCCACCGCGGAGACCCAGTACTTC.

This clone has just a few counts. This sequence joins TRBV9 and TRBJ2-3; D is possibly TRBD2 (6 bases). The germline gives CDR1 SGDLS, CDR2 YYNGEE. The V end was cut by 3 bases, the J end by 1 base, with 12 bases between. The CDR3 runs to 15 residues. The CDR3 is CASSAGTLRTDTQYF. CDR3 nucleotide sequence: TGTGCCAGCAGCGCCGGGACTTTGCGCACAGATACGCAGTATTTT.

CDR3 nucleotide sequence: TGTGCCAGCAGCTTAGCTCGGGACAGGGGGTCGGGGGGGCCCTACAATGAGCAGTTCTTC. Translated, it gives CASSLARDRGSGGPYNEQFF. The V call is TRBV7-2, the J call TRBJ2-1; 11 bases match TRBD1. The CDR3 is 20 residues long. V dropped 0 bases and J dropped 2; count of bases not matched to a gene: 12. Germline CDR1 reads SGHTA; CDR2 reads FQGNSA.

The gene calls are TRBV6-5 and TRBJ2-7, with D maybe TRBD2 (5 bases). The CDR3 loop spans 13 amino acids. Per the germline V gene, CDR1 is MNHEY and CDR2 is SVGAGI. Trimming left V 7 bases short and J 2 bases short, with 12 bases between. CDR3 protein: CASNSGIPYEQYF. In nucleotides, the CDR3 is TGTGCCAGCAATTCCGGGATCCCCTACGAGCAGTACTTC.

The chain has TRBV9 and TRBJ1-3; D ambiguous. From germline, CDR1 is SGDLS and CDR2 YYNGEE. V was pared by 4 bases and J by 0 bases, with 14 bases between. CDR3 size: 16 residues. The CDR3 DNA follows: TGTGCCAGCAGCACCCTCGGGGTCCCCTCTGGAAACACCATATATTTT. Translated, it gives CASSTLGVPSGNTIYF.

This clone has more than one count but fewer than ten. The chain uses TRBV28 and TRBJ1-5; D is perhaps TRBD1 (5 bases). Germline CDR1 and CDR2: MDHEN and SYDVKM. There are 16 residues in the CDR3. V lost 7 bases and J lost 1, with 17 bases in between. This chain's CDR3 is CASNLLRAGSNQPQHF. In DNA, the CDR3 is TGTGCCAGCAATCTGCTCAGGGCTGGGAGCAATCAGCCCCAGCATTTT.